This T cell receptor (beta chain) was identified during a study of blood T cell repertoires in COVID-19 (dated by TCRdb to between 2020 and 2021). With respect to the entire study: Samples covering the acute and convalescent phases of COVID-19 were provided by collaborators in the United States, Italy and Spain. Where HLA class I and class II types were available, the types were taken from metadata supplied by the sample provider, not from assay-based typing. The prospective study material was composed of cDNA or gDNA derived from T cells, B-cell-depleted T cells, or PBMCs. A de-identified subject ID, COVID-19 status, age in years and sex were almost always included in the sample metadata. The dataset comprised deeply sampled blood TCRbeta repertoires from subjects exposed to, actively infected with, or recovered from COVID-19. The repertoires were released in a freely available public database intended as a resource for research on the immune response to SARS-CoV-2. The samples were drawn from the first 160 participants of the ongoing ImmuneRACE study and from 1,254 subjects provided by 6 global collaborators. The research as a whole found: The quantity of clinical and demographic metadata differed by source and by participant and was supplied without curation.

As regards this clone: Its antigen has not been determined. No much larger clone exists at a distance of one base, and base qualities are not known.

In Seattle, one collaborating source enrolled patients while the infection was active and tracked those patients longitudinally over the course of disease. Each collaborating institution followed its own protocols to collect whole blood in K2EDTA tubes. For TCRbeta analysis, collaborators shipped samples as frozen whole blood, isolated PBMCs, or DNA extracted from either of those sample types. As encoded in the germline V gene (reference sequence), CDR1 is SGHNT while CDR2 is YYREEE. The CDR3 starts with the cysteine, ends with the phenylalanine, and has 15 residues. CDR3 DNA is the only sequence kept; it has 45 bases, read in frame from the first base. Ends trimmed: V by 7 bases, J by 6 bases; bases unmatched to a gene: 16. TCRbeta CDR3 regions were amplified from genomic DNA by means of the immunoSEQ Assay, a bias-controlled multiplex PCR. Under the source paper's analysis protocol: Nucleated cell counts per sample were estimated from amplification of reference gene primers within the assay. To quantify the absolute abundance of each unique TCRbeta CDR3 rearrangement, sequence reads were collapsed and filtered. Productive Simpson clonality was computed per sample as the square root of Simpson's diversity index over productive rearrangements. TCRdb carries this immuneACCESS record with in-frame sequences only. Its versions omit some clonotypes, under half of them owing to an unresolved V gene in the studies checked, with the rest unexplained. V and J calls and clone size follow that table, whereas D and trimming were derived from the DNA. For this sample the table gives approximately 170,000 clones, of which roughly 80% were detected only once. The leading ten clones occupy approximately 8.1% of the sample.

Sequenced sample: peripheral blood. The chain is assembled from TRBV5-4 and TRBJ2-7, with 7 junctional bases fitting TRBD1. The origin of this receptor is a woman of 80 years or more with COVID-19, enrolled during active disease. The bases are TGTGCCAGCCGCGCCAGGACAGGCCCTCTTGCCGAGCAGTACTTC. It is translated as CASRARTGPLAEQYF.